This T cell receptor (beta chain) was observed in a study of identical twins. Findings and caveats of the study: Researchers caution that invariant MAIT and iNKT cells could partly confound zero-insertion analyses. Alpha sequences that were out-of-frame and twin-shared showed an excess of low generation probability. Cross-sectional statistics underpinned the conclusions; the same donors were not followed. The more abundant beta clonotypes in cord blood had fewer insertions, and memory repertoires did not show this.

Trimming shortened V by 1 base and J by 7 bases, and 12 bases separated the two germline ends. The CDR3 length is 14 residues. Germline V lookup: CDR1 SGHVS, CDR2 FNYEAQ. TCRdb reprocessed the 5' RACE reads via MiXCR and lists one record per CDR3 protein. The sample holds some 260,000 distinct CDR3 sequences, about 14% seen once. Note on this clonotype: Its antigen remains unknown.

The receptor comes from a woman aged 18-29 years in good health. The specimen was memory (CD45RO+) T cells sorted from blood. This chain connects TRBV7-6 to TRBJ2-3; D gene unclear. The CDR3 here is CASSLELGVNTQYF. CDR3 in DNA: TGTGCCAGCAGCTTAGAGCTCGGCGTAAATACGCAGTATTTT.